A selection of T cell receptor beta chains follows, all from one sample in a study of T cell repertoires in cytomegalovirus infection. MiXCR, applied by TCRdb to the reads, yields one record per CDR3 protein. This table has under 100,000 distinct CDR3 sequences, about 3.8% appearing once. The specimen was PBMCs. These TCRs come from a human donor in good health (CMV status not recorded). Some clones in this sample may be carry-over from other donors' samples. Both conserved end residues are part of each CDR3. The D gene is left open where the match is weak. Where a row states a size, it is once, few, many or the class of an expanded clone; other rows omit it.

size,J,V,D,CDR3,DNA
many,TRBJ1-1,TRBV20-1,NA,CSAAPRGGNTEAFF,TGCAGTGCTGCCCCCCGGGGCGGTAACACTGAAGCTTTCTTT
many,TRBJ2-7,TRBV7-6,NA,CASSFGAQTSSYEQYF,TGTGCCAGCAGCTTTGGGGCCCAAACGAGCTCCTACGAGCAGTACTTC
many,TRBJ2-3,TRBV7-6,TRBD2,CASSLRAGVATDTQYF,TGTGCCAGCAGCCTGAGAGCGGGGGTTGCTACAGATACGCAGTATTTT
many,TRBJ2-7,TRBV7-8,NA,CASSTPRDTPYEQYF,TGTGCCAGCAGTACACCACGGGACACCCCCTACGAGCAGTACTTC
many,TRBJ2-7,TRBV20-1,NA,CSARWGTFGPYEQYF,TGCAGTGCTCGGTGGGGGACATTCGGTCCCTACGAGCAGTACTTC
many,TRBJ2-3,TRBV20-1,TRBD2,CSARFYRGGDTQYF,TGCAGTGCTAGGTTTTATCGGGGGGGAGATACGCAGTATTTT
many,TRBJ1-5,TRBV6-6,TRBD1,CASSYAGQGDQPQHF,TGTGCCAGCAGTTACGCGGGACAGGGAGACCAGCCCCAGCATTTT
many,TRBJ1-1,TRBV12-3/TRBV12-4,NA,CASSSGHPKPTEAFF,TGTGCCAGCAGTTCGGGACACCCAAAGCCCACTGAAGCTTTCTTT
many,TRBJ1-1,TRBV4-3,NA,CASSQEGSEAFF,TGCGCCAGCAGCCAAGAGGGGTCTGAAGCTTTCTTT
many,TRBJ1-3,TRBV7-6,NA,CASSLSGDNSGNTIYF,TGTGCCAGCAGCTTATCGGGGGATAACTCTGGAAACACCATATATTTT
many,TRBJ1-2,TRBV19,NA,CASSVPTVFGYTF,TGTGCCAGTAGTGTACCGACAGTTTTTGGCTACACCTTC
many,TRBJ2-7,TRBV7-2,TRBD1,CASSLDRGRYEQYF,TGTGCCAGCAGCTTAGACAGGGGGCGGTACGAGCAGTACTTC
many,TRBJ2-5,TRBV5-1,TRBD2,CASSLGLAGGVRETQYF,TGCGCCAGCAGCTTGGGACTAGCGGGGGGGGTACGAGAGACCCAGTACTTC
many,TRBJ1-6,TRBV7-8,NA,CASSSTRPDSPLHF,TGTGCCAGCAGCTCTACTCGACCGGATTCACCCCTCCACTTT
many,TRBJ2-7,TRBV11-2,TRBD2,CASSLAVRTSVYEQYF,TGTGCCAGCAGCTTAGCGGTCCGGACTAGCGTCTACGAGCAGTACTTC
many,TRBJ1-6,TRBV7-9,NA,CASSLARPGGIPLHF,TGTGCCAGCAGCCTGGCCAGGCCGGGGGGAATTCCCCTCCACTTT
many,TRBJ2-7,TRBV7-3,TRBD1,CASSLMGGTGTHEQYF,TGTGCCAGCAGCTTAATGGGTGGGACAGGGACACACGAGCAGTACTTC
many,TRBJ1-3,TRBV12-3/TRBV12-4,NA,CASSPQGFSGNTIYF,TGTGCCAGCAGTCCCCAGGGATTCTCTGGAAACACCATATATTTT
many,TRBJ1-1,TRBV11-3,NA,CASPDTEAFF,TGTGCCAGCCCCGACACTGAAGCTTTCTTT
many,TRBJ2-7,TRBV3-1,TRBD2,CASSQSGGIYEQYF,TGTGCCAGCAGTCAAAGCGGGGGGATCTACGAGCAGTACTTC
many,TRBJ2-3,TRBV7-2,NA,CASSLAGQTDTQYF,TGTGCCAGCAGCCTCGCAGGACAGACAGATACGCAGTATTTT
many,TRBJ2-7,TRBV5-4,TRBD1,CASRFEQGGDEQYF,TGTGCCAGCAGATTTGAACAGGGGGGAGACGAGCAGTACTTC
many,TRBJ1-1,TRBV28,NA,CASSFGVWVNTEAFF,TGTGCCAGCAGTTTCGGGGTCTGGGTGAACACTGAAGCTTTCTTT
many,TRBJ1-4,TRBV30,NA,CAWEVRLEKLFF,TGTGCCTGGGAGGTCAGGCTTGAAAAACTGTTTTTT
many,TRBJ1-2,TRBV20-1,NA,CSASDRRDTYGYTF,TGCAGTGCTAGCGACCGCCGGGACACCTATGGCTACACCTTC
many,TRBJ2-5,TRBV7-6,NA,CASSLGMRNQETQYF,TGTGCCAGCAGCTTAGGAATGAGGAATCAAGAGACCCAGTACTTC
many,TRBJ2-7,TRBV6-2/TRBV6-3,NA,CATRGSSYEQYF,TGTGCCACCCGGGGAAGCTCCTATGAGCAGTACTTC
many,TRBJ1-2,TRBV28,NA,CASSLRPVPLNYGYTF,TGTGCCAGCAGTTTAAGACCAGTTCCCCTTAACTATGGCTACACCTTC
many,TRBJ2-7,TRBV11-2,NA,CASSPGITTAYEQYF,TGTGCCAGCAGCCCCGGGATAACGACGGCCTACGAGCAGTACTTC
many,TRBJ1-1,TRBV6-6,TRBD1,CASRDRVIEAFF,TGTGCCAGTAGGGACAGGGTCATCGAAGCTTTCTTT
many,TRBJ2-7,TRBV27,TRBD1,CASSGLMQGAYEQYF,TGTGCCAGCAGTGGTCTAATGCAGGGGGCCTACGAGCAGTACTTC
many,TRBJ1-1,TRBV10-3,NA,CAISETGRGNTEAFF,TGTGCCATCAGTGAAACAGGGCGGGGTAACACTGAAGCTTTCTTT
many,TRBJ2-5,TRBV20-1,NA,CSARGRLRQETQYF,TGCAGTGCTAGGGGCCGACTACGACAAGAGACCCAGTACTTC
NA,TRBJ2-1,TRBV28,NA,CASSPLSEQFF,TGTGCCAGCAGTCCACTATCTGAGCAGTTCTTC
many,TRBJ2-7,TRBV6-1,NA,CASGRFYEQYF,TGTGCCAGCGGCAGGTTCTACGAGCAGTACTTC
many,TRBJ2-5,TRBV7-8,TRBD2,CACGRVLQETQYF,TGTGCCTGCGGGAGGGTTCTTCAAGAGACCCAGTACTTC
many,TRBJ1-2,TRBV20-1,NA,CSASRAAPGGAGGYTF,TGCAGTGCTAGCAGGGCAGCGCCCGGGGGAGCGGGTGGCTACACCTTC
many,TRBJ2-1,TRBV4-3,TRBD2,CASSQEGIAGPTDEQFF,TGCGCCAGCAGCCAAGAAGGAATAGCGGGGCCTACGGATGAGCAGTTCTTC
NA,TRBJ1-2,TRBV2,NA,CAIRGDNYGYTF,TGTGCCATCCGAGGCGATAACTATGGCTACACCTTC
many,TRBJ1-6,TRBV7-2,NA,CASSFNRAVGSPLHF,TGTGCCAGCAGTTTTAACAGGGCCGTCGGTTCACCCCTCCACTTT
NA,TRBJ1-4,TRBV7-2,NA,CASSSQGTPNEKLFF,TGTGCCAGCAGCAGCCAGGGGACGCCAAATGAAAAACTGTTTTTT
many,TRBJ2-3,TRBV29-1,NA,CSLDGVSGDTQYF,TGCAGCCTCGACGGGGTTTCGGGGGATACGCAGTATTTT
many,TRBJ1-1,TRBV5-1,NA,CASSLAPAMNTEAFF,TGCGCCAGCAGCTTGGCCCCAGCCATGAACACTGAAGCTTTCTTT
many,TRBJ1-6,TRBV2,NA,CASSDRGSYNSPLHF,TGTGCCAGCAGTGACAGGGGTAGCTATAATTCACCCCTCCACTTT
many,TRBJ2-1,TRBV7-9,TRBD2,CASSPPTSGPSYNEQFF,TGTGCCAGCAGCCCCCCGACTAGCGGGCCATCCTACAATGAGCAGTTCTTC
many,TRBJ2-3,TRBV7-2,NA,CASRRGPTDTQYF,TGTGCCAGCAGACGGGGACCCACAGATACGCAGTATTTT
many,TRBJ2-3,TRBV7-8,NA,CASSLGFGGTDTQYF,TGTGCCAGCAGCTTGGGTTTTGGAGGCACAGATACGCAGTATTTT
many,TRBJ1-1,TRBV6-2/TRBV6-3,NA,CASSYSTPNTEAFF,TGTGCCAGCAGTTACTCGACCCCGAACACTGAAGCTTTCTTT
many,TRBJ2-7,TRBV7-2,NA,CASSLEPRRSNEQYF,TGTGCCAGCAGCTTAGAGCCGCGACGGTCGAACGAGCAGTACTTC
many,TRBJ1-2,TRBV7-8,TRBD1,CASSPRQGVRGYTF,TGTGCCAGCAGCCCCAGGCAGGGGGTACGTGGCTACACCTTC